The rows below give T cell receptor beta chains drawn from one sample of a study of cytomegalovirus exposure and HLA in healthy donors. The method was immunoSEQ multiplex PCR; TCRdb's version includes in-frame clones alone and lacks a portion of them. The data hold around 100,000 clones, with about 80% observed a single time. The specimen was PBMCs. The receptors stem from a young woman in good health and CMV-seropositive. Both conserved end residues are part of each CDR3. D genes are given only for firm matches. Clone size is stated in some rows and not others, as once, few, many or a class when expanded.

v_call: TRBV5-4; d_call: NA; j_call: TRBJ1-1; clone_size: NA; cdr3_nt: TGTGCCAGCAAGGGCAGGGACACTGAAGCTTTCTTT; cdr3_aa: CASKGRDTEAFF
v_call: TRBV5-1; d_call: TRBD1; j_call: TRBJ2-1; clone_size: few; cdr3_nt: TGCGCCAGCAGCACAGGGACAGGGTCGGATGAGCAGTTCTTC; cdr3_aa: CASSTGTGSDEQFF
v_call: TRBV2; d_call: NA; j_call: TRBJ2-5; clone_size: NA; cdr3_nt: TGTGCCAGCAGTGCAGAAGCGGGACAGGACCAAGAGACCCAGTACTTC; cdr3_aa: CASSAEAGQDQETQYF
v_call: TRBV15; d_call: NA; j_call: TRBJ2-7; clone_size: NA; cdr3_nt: TGTGCCACCAGCAGGGACAAGACAGCTATTATGAACGAGCAGTACTTC; cdr3_aa: CATSRDKTAIMNEQYF
v_call: TRBV25-1; d_call: TRBD2; j_call: TRBJ2-7; clone_size: NA; cdr3_nt: TGTGCCAGCAGTGAATGGGGCACTAGCGGGAGGGCTTACGAGCAGTACTTC; cdr3_aa: CASSEWGTSGRAYEQYF
v_call: TRBV6-6; d_call: NA; j_call: TRBJ1-1; clone_size: NA; cdr3_nt: TGTGCCAGCAGCCCAAGGGTAGCGGCGAACACTGAAGCTTTCTTT; cdr3_aa: CASSPRVAANTEAFF
v_call: TRBV30; d_call: TRBD1; j_call: TRBJ1-2; clone_size: NA; cdr3_nt: TGTGCCTGGAGTGTCCACGGGACAGGACCTGGCTACACCTTC; cdr3_aa: CAWSVHGTGPGYTF
v_call: TRBV19; d_call: NA; j_call: TRBJ1-2; clone_size: NA; cdr3_nt: TGTGCCAGTAACGGAGGCTATGGCTACACCTTC; cdr3_aa: CASNGGYGYTF
v_call: TRBV2; d_call: TRBD1; j_call: TRBJ1-1; clone_size: NA; cdr3_nt: TGTGCCAGCAGAGACAGGGGGTACACTGAAGCTTTCTTT; cdr3_aa: CASRDRGYTEAFF
v_call: TRBV9; d_call: NA; j_call: TRBJ2-7; clone_size: once; cdr3_nt: TGTGCCAGCAGCGTTTCGTACGGGACCTACGAGCAGTACTTC; cdr3_aa: CASSVSYGTYEQYF
v_call: TRBV5-1; d_call: TRBD1; j_call: TRBJ1-4; clone_size: NA; cdr3_nt: TGCGCCAGCAGCACACAGGGGAGCGATAATGAAAAACTGTTTTTT; cdr3_aa: CASSTQGSDNEKLFF
v_call: TRBV7-8; d_call: NA; j_call: TRBJ2-3; clone_size: few; cdr3_nt: TGTGCCAGCAGCCCAGACACAGATACGCAGTATTTT; cdr3_aa: CASSPDTDTQYF
v_call: TRBV5-1; d_call: NA; j_call: TRBJ1-2; clone_size: NA; cdr3_nt: TGCGCCAGCAGCTCCGGGAGGAACTATGGCTACACCTTC; cdr3_aa: CASSSGRNYGYTF
v_call: TRBV7-2; d_call: NA; j_call: TRBJ2-7; clone_size: NA; cdr3_nt: TGTGCCAGCAGCTTCTTGCCAGGTGGGGGGACGGAGCAGTACTTC; cdr3_aa: CASSFLPGGGTEQYF
v_call: TRBV15; d_call: TRBD1; j_call: TRBJ2-5; clone_size: few; cdr3_nt: TGTGCCACCAGCAGAGAAGGACAGGGGGAAGAGACCCAGTACTTC; cdr3_aa: CATSREGQGEETQYF
v_call: TRBV5-1; d_call: TRBD2; j_call: TRBJ2-1; clone_size: NA; cdr3_nt: TGCGCCAGCAGGTCGCTAGCGGGAGGGTTTAACTACAATGAGCAGTTCTTC; cdr3_aa: CASRSLAGGFNYNEQFF
v_call: TRBV18; d_call: NA; j_call: TRBJ2-7; clone_size: few; cdr3_nt: TGTGCCAGCTCACCCCGGGACTCCTACGAGCAGTACTTC; cdr3_aa: CASSPRDSYEQYF
v_call: TRBV18; d_call: TRBD2; j_call: TRBJ2-7; clone_size: NA; cdr3_nt: TGTGCCAGCTCACCATGGAGCGGGGAGTCCTACGAGCAGTACTTC; cdr3_aa: CASSPWSGESYEQYF
v_call: TRBV4-1; d_call: NA; j_call: TRBJ2-1; clone_size: few; cdr3_nt: TGCGCCAGCAGCCAAGATCGTCGAGGTGAGCAGTTCTTC; cdr3_aa: CASSQDRRGEQFF
v_call: TRBV9; d_call: TRBD2; j_call: TRBJ2-3; clone_size: NA; cdr3_nt: TGTGCCAGCAGCGTAGACGGACTAGCGGGGCTCACAGATACGCAGTATTTT; cdr3_aa: CASSVDGLAGLTDTQYF